This T cell receptor beta chain was sequenced during a study of CD8 T cells in Susac syndrome. The authors reverse transcribed about 0.45 to 1 ug RNA with random hexamers. Amplification of TCR beta CDR3 spanned 54 Vbeta and 13 Jbeta via immunoSEQ multiplex PCR. Via MiXCR, TCRdb re-called the immunoSEQ multiplex PCR reads, giving one row per CDR3 protein. The data contain about 180,000 distinct CDR3 sequences, 85% to 95% of them singletons. The CDR3 consists of 18 residues. With 2 bases clipped from V and 2 bases from J, the junction kept 10 bases outside the gene matches. Germline CDR1 is SGHVS and CDR2 is FNYEAQ.

The chain employs TRBV7-6 and TRBJ1-5; 9 nucleotides agree with TRBD1. The sequence derives from a human donor with multiple sclerosis. Sample: CD8+ T cells from PBMCs. CDR3 amino acids: CASSLLRDREGGNQPQHF. CDR3 in DNA: TGTGCCAGCAGCTTACTCCGGGACAGGGAGGGTGGCAATCAGCCCCAGCATTTT.